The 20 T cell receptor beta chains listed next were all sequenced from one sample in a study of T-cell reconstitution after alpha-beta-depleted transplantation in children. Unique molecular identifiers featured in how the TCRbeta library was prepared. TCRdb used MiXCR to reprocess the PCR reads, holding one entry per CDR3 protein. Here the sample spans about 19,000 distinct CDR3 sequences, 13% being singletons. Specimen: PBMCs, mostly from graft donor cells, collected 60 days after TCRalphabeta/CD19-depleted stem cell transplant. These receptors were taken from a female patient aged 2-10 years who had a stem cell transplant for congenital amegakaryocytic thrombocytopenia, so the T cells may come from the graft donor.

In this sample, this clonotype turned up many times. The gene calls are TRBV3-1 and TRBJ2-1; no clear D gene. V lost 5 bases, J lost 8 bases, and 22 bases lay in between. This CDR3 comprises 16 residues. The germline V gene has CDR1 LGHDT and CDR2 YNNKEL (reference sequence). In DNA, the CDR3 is TGTGCCAGCAGCTTCCCAAATTCAAATGCCGCCGATGAGCAGTTCTTC. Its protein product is CASSFPNSNAADEQFF.

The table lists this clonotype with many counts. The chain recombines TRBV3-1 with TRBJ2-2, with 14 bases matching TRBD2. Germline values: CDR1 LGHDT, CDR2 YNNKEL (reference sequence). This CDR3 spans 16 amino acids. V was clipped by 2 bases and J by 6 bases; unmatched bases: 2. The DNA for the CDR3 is TGTGCCAGCAGCCAACCGACTAGCGGGAGGGCCGGGGAGCTGTTTTTT. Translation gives CASSQPTSGRAGELFF.

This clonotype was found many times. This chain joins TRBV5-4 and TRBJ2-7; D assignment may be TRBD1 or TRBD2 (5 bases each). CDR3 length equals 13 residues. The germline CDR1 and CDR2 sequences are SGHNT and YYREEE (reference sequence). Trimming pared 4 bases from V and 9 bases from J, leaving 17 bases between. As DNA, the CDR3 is TGTGCCAGCAGCCCCGGGACGAGGGAAAGGCAGTACTTC. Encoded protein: CASSPGTRERQYF.

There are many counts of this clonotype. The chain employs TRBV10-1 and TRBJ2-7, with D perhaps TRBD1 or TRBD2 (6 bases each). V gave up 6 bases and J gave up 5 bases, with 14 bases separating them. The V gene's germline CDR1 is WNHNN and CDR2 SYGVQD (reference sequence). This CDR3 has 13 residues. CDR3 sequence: CASSGGQADEQYF. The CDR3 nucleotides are TGCGCCAGCAGCGGGGGACAAGCGGACGAGCAGTACTTC.

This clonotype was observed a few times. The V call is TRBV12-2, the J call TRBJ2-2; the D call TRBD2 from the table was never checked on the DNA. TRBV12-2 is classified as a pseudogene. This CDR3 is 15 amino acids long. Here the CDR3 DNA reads TGTGCAAGTCGTTACGGGACTAGCGGGGCCGGGGAGCTGTTTTTT. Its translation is CASRYGTSGAGELFF.

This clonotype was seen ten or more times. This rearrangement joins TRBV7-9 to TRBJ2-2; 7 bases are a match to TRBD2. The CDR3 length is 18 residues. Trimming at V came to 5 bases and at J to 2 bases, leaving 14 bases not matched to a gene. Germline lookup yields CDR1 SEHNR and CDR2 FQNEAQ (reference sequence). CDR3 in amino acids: CASSPPLAGVSNTGELFF. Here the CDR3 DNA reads TGTGCCAGCAGCCCGCCCCTGGCGGGAGTTTCCAACACCGGGGAGCTGTTTTTT.

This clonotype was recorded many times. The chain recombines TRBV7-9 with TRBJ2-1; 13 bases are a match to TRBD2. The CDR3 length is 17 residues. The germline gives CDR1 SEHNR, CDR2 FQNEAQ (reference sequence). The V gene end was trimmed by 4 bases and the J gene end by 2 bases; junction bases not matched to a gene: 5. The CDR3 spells CASSSGLAGVTYNEQFF. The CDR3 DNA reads TGTGCCAGCAGCTCAGGACTAGCGGGAGTCACCTACAATGAGCAGTTCTTC.

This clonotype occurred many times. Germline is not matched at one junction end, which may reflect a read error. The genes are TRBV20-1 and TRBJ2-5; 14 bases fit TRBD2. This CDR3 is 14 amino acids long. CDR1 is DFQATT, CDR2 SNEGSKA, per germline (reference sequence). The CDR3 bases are TGCAGTGGTAGACTAGCGGGAGGGGGGGAGACCCAGTACTTC. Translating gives CSGRLAGGGETQYF.

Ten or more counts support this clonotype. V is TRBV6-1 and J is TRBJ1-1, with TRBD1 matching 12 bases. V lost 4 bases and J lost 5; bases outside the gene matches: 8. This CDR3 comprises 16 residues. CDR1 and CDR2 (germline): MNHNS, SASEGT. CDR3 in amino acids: CASSGSGQGAWTEAFF. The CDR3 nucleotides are TGTGCCAGCAGTGGGTCGGGACAGGGGGCTTGGACTGAAGCTTTCTTT.

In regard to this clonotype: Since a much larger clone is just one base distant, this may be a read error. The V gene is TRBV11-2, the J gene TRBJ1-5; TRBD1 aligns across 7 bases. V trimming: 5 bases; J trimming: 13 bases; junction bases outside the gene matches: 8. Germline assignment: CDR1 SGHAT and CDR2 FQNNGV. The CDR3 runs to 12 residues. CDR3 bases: TGTGCCAGCAGCCAGGGGGGGAACTGTCAGCATTTT. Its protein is CASSQGGNCQHF.

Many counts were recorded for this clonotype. For the CDR3, the DNA is TGTGCCAGCAGGAGGGACGGTGAAGCTTTCTTT. Amino acids: CASRRDGEAFF. The V call is TRBV12-3 or TRBV12-4, the J call TRBJ1-1; D may be TRBD1 (5 bases). The CDR3 runs to 11 residues. Trimming removed 6 bases from V and 7 bases from J, with 9 bases in between.

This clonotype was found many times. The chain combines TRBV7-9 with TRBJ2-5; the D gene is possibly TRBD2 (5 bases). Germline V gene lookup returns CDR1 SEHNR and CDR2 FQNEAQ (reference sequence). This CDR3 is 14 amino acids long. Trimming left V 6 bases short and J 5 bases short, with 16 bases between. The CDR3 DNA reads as TGTGCCAGCAGTCCATCATGGGGAGACGAGACCCAGTACTTC. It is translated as CASSPSWGDETQYF.

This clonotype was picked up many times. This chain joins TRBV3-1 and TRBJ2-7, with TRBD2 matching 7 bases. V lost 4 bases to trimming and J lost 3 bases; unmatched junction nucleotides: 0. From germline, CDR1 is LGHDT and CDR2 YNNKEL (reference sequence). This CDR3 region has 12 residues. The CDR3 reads CASSRTSYEQYF. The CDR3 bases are TGTGCCAGCAGCCGGACTAGCTACGAGCAGTACTTC.

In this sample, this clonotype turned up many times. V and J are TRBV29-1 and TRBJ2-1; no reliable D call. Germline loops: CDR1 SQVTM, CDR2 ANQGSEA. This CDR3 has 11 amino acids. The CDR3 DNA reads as TGCTGGGCGGCCTCCTACAATGAGCAGTTCTTC. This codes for CWAASYNEQFF.

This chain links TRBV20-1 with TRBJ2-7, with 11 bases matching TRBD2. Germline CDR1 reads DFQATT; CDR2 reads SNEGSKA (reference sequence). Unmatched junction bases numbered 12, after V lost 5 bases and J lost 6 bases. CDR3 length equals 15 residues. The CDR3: CSARGLAGDSSEQYF. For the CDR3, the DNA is TGCAGTGCTCGCGGACTAGCGGGTGATAGCTCCGAGCAGTACTTC.

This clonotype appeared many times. The CDR3 DNA is TGCAGCGGAAGCGGGAGTAGTACAGATACGCAGTATTTT. The encoded protein is CSGSGSSTDTQYF. This chain joins TRBV29-1 and TRBJ2-3; 8 bases line up with TRBD2. The CDR3 sequence is 13 residues long. Germline V lookup: CDR1 SQVTM, CDR2 ANQGSEA. V was clipped by 7 bases and J by 3 bases; unmatched bases: 6.

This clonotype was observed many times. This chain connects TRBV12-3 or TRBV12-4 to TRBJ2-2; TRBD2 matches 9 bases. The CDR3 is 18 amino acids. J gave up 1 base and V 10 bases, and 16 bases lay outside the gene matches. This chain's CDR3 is CATIMGIAGVWNTGELFF. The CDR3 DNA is TGTGCCACCATCATGGGAATAGCGGGAGTTTGGAACACCGGGGAGCTGTTTTTT.

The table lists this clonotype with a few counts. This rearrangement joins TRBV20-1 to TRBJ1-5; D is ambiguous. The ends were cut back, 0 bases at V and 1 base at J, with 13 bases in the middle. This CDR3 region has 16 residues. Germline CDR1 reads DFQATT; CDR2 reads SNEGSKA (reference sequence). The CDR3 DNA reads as TGCAGTGCTAGAGATCAGCCCGGAACAAGCAATCAGCCCCAGCATTTT. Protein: CSARDQPGTSNQPQHF.

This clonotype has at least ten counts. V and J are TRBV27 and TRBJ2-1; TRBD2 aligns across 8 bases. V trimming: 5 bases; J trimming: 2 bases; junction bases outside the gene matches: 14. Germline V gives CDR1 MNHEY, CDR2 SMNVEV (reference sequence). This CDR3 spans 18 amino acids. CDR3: CASSPLGGAGAPYNEQFF. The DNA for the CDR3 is TGTGCCAGCAGTCCCCTCGGGGGAGCGGGAGCCCCCTACAATGAGCAGTTCTTC.

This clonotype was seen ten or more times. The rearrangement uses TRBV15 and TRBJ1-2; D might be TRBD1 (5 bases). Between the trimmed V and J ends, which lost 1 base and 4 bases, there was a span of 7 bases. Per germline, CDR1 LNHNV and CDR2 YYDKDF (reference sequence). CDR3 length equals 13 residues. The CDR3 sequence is CATSRVGGYGYTF. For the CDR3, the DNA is TGTGCCACCAGCAGAGTTGGGGGCTATGGCTACACCTTC.